This T cell receptor beta chain was identified during a study of identical twins (dated by TCRdb to about 2016). Turning to the overall study: To test whether fetal clonotypes persist, this study deep-sequenced TCR alpha and beta repertoires from monozygotic twins, from unrelated adults of various ages, and from cord blood. Replicate twin experiments were performed at different times using different library preparation protocols to rule out contamination.

Per the germline V gene (reference sequence), DFQATT is the CDR1 and SNEGSKA is the CDR2. V and J are truncated by 5 bases and 1 base respectively, leaving an intervening sequence of 8 bases. The CDR3 has 12 amino acids, counting the end cysteine and phenylalanine. Of all the DNA, just the CDR3 is kept, 36 bases in frame from base 1. This clonotype was observed a handful of times. Its antigen is not yet known. No base-level quality is on record; no much larger clone is a single base apart. What the research found in general, with its limitations: Out-of-frame TCR alpha sequences shared between twins showed an excess of low generation-probability sequences compared with coincidental sharing between unrelated individuals. Fewer insertions were carried by abundant cord blood beta clonotypes, a similar but weaker trend appeared in young adult naive repertoires, and no such trend appeared in memory repertoires. In monozygotic twins, out-of-frame TCR alpha sharing was systematically underestimated by recombination models, although the models agreed with sharing between unrelated individuals. Excess twin sharing in beta out-of-frame sequences was weaker because fewer shared sequences lowered the signal-to-noise ratio. Because the same donors could not be followed over many years, the conclusions depended on cross-sectional statistical analysis. Invariant T cells such as MAIT and iNKT could partly confound zero-insertion analyses, though diverse VJ usage argued against this for most clonotypes.

Library creation used 5' RACE. Sequencing used an Illumina HiSeq 2000. Template switching added a universal primer binding site, and the final cDNA carried a unique molecular identifier that allowed TCR cDNA molecules to be counted accurately. Specific primers in the conserved constant-segment region were used to synthesize first-strand cDNA for TCR alpha and beta chains. To control for contamination, every cDNA library was double barcoded, receiving both a SMART-Mk sample barcode and Illumina barcodes. TruSeq adapter sequences and Illumina sample barcodes were added in two successive PCR steps. The TCR alpha and beta cDNA libraries were sequenced on the Illumina HiSeq platform using custom primers. As for how the authors treated the data: MiGEC was used to process raw reads and extract unique molecular identifiers, and MiXCR was used to find CDR3 positions. Recombination models were inferred per individual with the repgenHMM and IGoR tools using an EM algorithm. Shared clonotype analysis was performed with the tcR package in R, normalizing sharing by the product of cloneset sizes. To study raw recombination free of thymic and clonal selection effects, out-of-frame nonproductive sequences were analyzed. TCRdb reprocessed the public reads (quality trimming at Q25 with fastp, clone calling with MiXCR) and kept in-frame beta chains. Each record represents a unique CDR3 protein, reported with the most common genes and DNA among its rows. TCRdb, not the authors, supplied the V and J calls. Recorded for this sample are 500,000 to 650,000 distinct CDR3 sequences; 7% to 7.5% of them occurred a single time. 1.6% of the sample goes to the ten largest clones.

Every donor in the study was a healthy Caucasian. The twin cohort comprised three pairs of female monozygotic twins, all aged roughly 18 to 30 years. Peripheral blood mononuclear cells were the source from which RNA for the TCR libraries was isolated. This sample also appeared in a second study, on yellow fever vaccine responses in identical twins. The second investigation adds: The authors reported that the T cell response to vaccination in identical twins appeared partly convergent and partly personalized. In identical twins, the study followed T cell clones that responded to the vaccine with precision.

The chain is encoded by TRBV20-1 joined to TRBJ2-5, with the D segment identity uncertain. The sequenced sample consisted of PBMCs. The origin of this receptor is a woman aged 18-29 years in good health. DNA sequence: TGCAGTGCTTTAGGGTTCCAAGAGACCCAGTACTTC. Translated, it reads CSALGFQETQYF.